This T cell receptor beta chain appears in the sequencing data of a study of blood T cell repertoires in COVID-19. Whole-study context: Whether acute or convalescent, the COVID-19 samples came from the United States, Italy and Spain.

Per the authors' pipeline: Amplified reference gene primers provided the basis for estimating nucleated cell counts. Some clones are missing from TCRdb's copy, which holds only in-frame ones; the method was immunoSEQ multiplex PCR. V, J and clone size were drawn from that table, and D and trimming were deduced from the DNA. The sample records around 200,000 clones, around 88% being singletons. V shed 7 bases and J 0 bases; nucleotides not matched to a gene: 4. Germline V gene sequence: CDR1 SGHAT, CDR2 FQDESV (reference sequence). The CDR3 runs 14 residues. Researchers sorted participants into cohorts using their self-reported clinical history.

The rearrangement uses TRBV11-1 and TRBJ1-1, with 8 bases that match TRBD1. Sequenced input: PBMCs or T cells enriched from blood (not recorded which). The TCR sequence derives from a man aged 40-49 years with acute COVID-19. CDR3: CASTRGRVNTEAFF. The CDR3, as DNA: TGTGCCAGCACCAGGGGGCGGGTGAACACTGAAGCTTTCTTT.